The 2 T cell receptor beta chains below were found in one sample sequenced in a study of blood T cell repertoires in COVID-19. Clones were sequenced by immunoSEQ multiplex PCR, and TCRdb holds only the in-frame ones, with some missing. Of some 30,000 clones in the sample, roughly 80% were seen once. The specimen sequenced was peripheral blood. These receptors were collected from a man at least 80 years old with active COVID-19.

This chain uses TRBV20-1 with TRBJ1-4; D is undetermined. The CDR3 contains 11 residues. Trimming left V 3 bases short and J 7 bases short, with 6 bases between. Germline V gene data show CDR1 as DFQATT and CDR2 as SNEGSKA (reference sequence). The CDR3 region is CSARRGEKLFF. The CDR3 nucleotides read TGCAGTGCTAGGAGAGGTGAAAAACTGTTTTTT.

This clone has a handful of counts. The chain employs TRBV6-5 and TRBJ1-2; D unresolved. V was clipped by 4 bases and J by 4 bases, with 10 bases between them. This CDR3 spans 13 amino acids. Germline CDR1 and CDR2: MNHEY and SVGAGI. As DNA, the CDR3 is TGTGCCAGCAGTTTTGAGAAGTCCTATGGCTACACCTTC. This gives the protein CASSFEKSYGYTF.